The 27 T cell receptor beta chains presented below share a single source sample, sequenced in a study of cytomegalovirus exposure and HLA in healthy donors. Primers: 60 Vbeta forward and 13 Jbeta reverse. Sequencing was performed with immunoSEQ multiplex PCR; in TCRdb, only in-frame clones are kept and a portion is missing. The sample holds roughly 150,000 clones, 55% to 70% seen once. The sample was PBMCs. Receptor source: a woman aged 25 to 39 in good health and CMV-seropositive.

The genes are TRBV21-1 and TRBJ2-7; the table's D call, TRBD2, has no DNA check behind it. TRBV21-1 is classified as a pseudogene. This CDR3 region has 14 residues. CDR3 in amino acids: CASSTRLASREQYF. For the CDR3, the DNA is TGTGCCAGCAGCACCAGACTAGCTTCAAGAGAGCAGTACTTC.

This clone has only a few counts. CDR3 in DNA: TGTGCCAGCAGTTACCCCGGGACAGGGATCTATGGCTACACCTTC. It specifies CASSYPGTGIYGYTF. The chain is built from TRBV6-6 and TRBJ1-2, with 9 bases matching TRBD1. CDR1 and CDR2 from the germline V gene are MNHNY and SVGAGI (reference sequence). V shed 2 bases and J 4 bases; nucleotides not matched to a gene: 5. There are 15 residues in the CDR3.

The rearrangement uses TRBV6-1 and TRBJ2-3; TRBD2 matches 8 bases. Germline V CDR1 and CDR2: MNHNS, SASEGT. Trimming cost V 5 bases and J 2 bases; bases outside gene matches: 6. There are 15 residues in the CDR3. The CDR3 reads CASSRRGANTDTQYF. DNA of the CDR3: TGTGCCAGCAGTAGGCGGGGGGCCAACACAGATACGCAGTATTTT.

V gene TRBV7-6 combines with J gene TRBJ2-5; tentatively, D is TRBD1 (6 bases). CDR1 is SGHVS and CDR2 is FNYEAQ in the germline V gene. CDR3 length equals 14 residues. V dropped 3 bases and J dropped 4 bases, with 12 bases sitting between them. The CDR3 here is CASSLGAVAETQYF. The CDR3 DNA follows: TGTGCCAGCAGCTTGGGGGCAGTGGCAGAGACCCAGTACTTC.

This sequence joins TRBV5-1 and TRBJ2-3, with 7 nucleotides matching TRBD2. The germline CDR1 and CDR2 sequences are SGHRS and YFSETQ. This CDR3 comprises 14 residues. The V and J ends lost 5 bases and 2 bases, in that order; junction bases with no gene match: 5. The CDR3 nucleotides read TGCGCCAGCAGGGGGGGGGACCCCACAGATACGCAGTATTTT. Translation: CASRGGDPTDTQYF.

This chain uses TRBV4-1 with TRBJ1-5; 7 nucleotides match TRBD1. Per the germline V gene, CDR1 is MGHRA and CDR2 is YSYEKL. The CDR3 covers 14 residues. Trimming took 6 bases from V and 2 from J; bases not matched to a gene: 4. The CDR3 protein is CASSRQGGNQPQHF. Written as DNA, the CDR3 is TGCGCCAGCAGTAGACAGGGAGGCAATCAGCCCCAGCATTTT.

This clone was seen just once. CDR3 amino acids: CASSMRQGEAFF. CDR3 nucleotides: TGTGCCAGTAGTATGAGACAGGGCGAAGCTTTCTTT. The rearrangement joins TRBV19 to TRBJ1-1, with TRBD1 matching 7 bases. This CDR3 has 12 amino acids. Germline V gene lookup returns CDR1 LNHDA and CDR2 SQIVND (reference sequence). The trim removed 3 bases at V and 8 bases at J, leaving 3 bases unmatched.

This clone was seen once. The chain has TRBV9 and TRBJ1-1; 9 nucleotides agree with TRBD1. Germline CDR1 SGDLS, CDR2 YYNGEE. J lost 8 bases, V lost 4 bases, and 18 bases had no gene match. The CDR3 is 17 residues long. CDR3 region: CASSPTGRGTGWDEAFF. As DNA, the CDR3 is TGTGCCAGCAGCCCGACAGGTCGGGGGACAGGGTGGGACGAAGCTTTCTTT. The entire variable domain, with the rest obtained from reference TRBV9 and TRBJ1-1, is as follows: DSGVTQTPKHLITATGQRVTLRCSPRSGDLSVYWYQQSLDQGLQFLIQYYNGEERAKGNILERFSAQQFPDLHSELNLSSLELGDSALYFCASSPTGRGTGWDEAFFGQGTRLTVV.

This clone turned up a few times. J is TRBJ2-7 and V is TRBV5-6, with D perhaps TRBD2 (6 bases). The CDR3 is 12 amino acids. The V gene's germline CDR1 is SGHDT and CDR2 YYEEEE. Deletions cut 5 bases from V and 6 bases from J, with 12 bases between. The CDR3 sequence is CASSSGRGEQYF. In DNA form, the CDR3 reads TGTGCCAGCAGTTCAGGGCGGGGCGAGCAGTACTTC. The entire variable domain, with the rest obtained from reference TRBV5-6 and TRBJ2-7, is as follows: DAGVTQSPTHLIKTRGQQVTLRCSPKSGHDTVSWYQQALGQGPQFIFQYYEEEERQRGNFPDRFSGHQFPNYSSELNVNALLLGDSALYLCASSSGRGEQYFGPGTRLTVT.

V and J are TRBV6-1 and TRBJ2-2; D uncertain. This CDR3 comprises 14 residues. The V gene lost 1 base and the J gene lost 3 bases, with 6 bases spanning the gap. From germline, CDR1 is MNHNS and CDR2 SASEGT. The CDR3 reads CASSEDRDTGELFF. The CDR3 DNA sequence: TGTGCCAGCAGTGAAGACAGAGACACCGGGGAGCTGTTTTTT.

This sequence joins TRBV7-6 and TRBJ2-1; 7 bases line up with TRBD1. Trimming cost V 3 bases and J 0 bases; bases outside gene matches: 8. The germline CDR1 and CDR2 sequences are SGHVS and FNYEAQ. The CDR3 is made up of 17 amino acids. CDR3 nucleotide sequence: TGTGCCAGCAGCTTGGCCGGGACAGACTTCTCCTACAATGAGCAGTTCTTC. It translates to CASSLAGTDFSYNEQFF.

Here the CDR3 reads CASSVGQGQYPTDEQYF. CDR3 DNA sequence: TGTGCCAGCAGTGTTGGGCAAGGACAGTACCCGACCGACGAGCAGTACTTC. The rearrangement uses TRBV6-1 and TRBJ2-7; TRBD1 might be the D (6 bases). This CDR3 is 17 amino acids long. Between the trimmed V and J ends, which lost 4 bases and 5 bases, there was a span of 24 bases. Germline values: CDR1 MNHNS, CDR2 SASEGT.

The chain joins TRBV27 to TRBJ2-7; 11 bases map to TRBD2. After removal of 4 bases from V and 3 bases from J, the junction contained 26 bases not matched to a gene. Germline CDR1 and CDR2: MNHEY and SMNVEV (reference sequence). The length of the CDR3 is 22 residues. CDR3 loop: CASSSRSGGASGRFSRVYEQYF. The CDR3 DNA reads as TGTGCCAGCAGTTCGCGGTCAGGGGGGGCTAGCGGGAGGTTTTCCAGGGTCTACGAGCAGTACTTC.

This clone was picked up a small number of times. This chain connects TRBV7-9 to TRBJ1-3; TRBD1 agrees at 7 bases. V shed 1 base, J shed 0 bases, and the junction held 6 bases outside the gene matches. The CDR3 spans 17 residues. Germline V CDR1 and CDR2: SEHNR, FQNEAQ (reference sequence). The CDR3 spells CASSLGQGTPSGNTIYF. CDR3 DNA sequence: TGTGCCAGCAGCTTAGGACAGGGAACTCCCTCTGGAAACACCATATATTTT.

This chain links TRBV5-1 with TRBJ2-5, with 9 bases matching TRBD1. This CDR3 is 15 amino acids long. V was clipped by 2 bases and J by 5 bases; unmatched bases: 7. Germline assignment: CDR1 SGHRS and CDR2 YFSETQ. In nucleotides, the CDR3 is TGCGCCAGCAGCTTCGGGACAGGGAGGGGCGAGACCCAGTACTTC. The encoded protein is CASSFGTGRGETQYF.

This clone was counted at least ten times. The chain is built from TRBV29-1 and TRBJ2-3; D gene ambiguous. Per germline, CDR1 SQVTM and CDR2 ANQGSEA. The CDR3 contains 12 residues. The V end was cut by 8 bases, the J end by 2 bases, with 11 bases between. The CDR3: CSFVQVTDTQYF. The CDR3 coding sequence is TGCAGCTTTGTCCAGGTCACAGATACGCAGTATTTT.

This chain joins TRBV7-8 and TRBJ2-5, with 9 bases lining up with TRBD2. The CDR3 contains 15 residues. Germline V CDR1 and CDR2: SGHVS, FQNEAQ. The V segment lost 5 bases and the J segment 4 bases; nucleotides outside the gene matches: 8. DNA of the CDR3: TGTGCCAGCAGCCTCTGGGGCGGGGGGGGAGAGACCCAGTACTTC. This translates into CASSLWGGGGETQYF.

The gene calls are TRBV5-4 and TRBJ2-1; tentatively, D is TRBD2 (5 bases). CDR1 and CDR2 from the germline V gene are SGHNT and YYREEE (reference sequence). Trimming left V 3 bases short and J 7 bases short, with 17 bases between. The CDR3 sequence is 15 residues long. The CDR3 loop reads CASSSRLLATNEQFF. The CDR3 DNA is TGTGCCAGCAGCTCTCGACTCCTAGCCACGAATGAGCAGTTCTTC. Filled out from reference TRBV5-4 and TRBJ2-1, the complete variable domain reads ETGVTQSPTHLIKTRGQQVTLRCSSQSGHNTVSWYQQALGQGPQFIFQYYREEENGRGNFPPRFSGLQFPNYSSELNVNALELDDSALYLCASSSRLLATNEQFFGPGTRLTVL.

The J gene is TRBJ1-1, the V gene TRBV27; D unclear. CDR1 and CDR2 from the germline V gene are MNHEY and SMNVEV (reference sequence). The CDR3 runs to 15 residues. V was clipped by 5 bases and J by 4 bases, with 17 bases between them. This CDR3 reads CASSLQAGLGTEAFF. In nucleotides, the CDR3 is TGTGCCAGCAGTCTCCAGGCGGGGTTGGGCACTGAAGCTTTCTTT.

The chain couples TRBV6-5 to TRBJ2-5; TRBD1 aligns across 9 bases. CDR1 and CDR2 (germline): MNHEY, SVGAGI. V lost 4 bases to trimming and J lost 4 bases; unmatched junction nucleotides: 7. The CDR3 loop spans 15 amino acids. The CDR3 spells CASSSMTGGGETQYF. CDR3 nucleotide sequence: TGTGCCAGCAGTTCAATGACAGGGGGTGGAGAGACCCAGTACTTC.

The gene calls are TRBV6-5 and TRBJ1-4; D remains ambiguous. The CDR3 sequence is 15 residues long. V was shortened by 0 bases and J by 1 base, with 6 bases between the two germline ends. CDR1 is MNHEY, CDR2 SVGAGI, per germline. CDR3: CASSYSSGTNEKLFF. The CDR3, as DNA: TGTGCCAGCAGTTACTCCAGTGGAACTAATGAAAAACTGTTTTTT.

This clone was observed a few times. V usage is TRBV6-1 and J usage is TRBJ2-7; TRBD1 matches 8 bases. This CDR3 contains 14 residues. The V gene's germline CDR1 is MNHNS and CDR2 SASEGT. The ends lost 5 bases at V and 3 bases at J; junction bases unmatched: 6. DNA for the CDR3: TGTGCCAGCAGTATACAGGGGGGTAGCTACGAGCAGTACTTC. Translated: CASSIQGGSYEQYF.

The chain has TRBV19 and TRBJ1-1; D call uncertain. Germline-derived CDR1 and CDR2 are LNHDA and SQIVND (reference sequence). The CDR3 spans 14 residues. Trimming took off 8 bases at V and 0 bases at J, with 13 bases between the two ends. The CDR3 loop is CASHWGGLNTEAFF. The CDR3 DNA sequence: TGTGCCAGTCATTGGGGAGGGCTGAACACTGAAGCTTTCTTT.

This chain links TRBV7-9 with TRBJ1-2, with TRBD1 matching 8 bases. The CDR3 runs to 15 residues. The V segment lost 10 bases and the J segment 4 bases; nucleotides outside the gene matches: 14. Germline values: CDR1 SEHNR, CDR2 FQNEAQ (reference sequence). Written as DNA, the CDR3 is TGTGCCACAACGTCCCCGACGGACAGGGTCTATGGCTACACCTTC. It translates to CATTSPTDRVYGYTF.

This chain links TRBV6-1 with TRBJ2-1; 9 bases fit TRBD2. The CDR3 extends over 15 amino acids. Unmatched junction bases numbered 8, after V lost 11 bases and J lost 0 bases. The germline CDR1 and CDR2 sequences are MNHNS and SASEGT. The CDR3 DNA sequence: TGTGCCTGCTTTAGCGGGGGCGCCTCCTACAATGAGCAGTTCTTC. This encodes CACFSGGASYNEQFF.

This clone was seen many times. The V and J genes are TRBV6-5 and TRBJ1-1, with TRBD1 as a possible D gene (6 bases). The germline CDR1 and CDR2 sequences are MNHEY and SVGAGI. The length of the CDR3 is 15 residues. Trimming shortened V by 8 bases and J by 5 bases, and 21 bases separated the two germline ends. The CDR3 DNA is TGTGCCAGCTCCTCCACAGGGTTATTGTTTACTGAAGCTTTCTTT. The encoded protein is CASSSTGLLFTEAFF.

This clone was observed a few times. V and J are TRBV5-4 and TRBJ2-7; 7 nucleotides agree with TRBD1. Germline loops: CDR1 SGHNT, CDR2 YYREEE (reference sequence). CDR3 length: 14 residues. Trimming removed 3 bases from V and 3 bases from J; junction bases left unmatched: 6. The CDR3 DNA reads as TGTGCCAGCAGCTCAGGGACAGTCATCTACGAGCAGTACTTC. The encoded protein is CASSSGTVIYEQYF.